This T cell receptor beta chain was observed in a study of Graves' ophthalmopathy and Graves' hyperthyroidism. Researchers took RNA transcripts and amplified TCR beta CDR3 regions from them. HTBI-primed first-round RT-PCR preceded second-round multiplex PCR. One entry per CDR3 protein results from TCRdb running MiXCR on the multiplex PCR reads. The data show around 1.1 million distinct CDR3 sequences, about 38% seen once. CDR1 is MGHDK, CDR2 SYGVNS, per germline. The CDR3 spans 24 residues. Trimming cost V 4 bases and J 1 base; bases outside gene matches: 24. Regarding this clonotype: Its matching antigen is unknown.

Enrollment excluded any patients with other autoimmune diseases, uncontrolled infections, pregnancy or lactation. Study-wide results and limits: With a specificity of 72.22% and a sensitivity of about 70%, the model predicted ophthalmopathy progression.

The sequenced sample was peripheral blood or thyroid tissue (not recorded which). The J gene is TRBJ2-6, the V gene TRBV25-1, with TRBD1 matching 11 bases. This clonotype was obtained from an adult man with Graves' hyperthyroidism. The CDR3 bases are TGTGCCAGCAGTGTACGCCCGGGACAGGGGGGCACCGGGACAGGGACTTCTGGGGCCAACGTCCTGACTTTC. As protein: CASSVRPGQGGTGTGTSGANVLTF.